This section outlines one T cell receptor beta chain sequence together with its context. Its antigen is as yet unknown. This sample was included in a study of vaccination and CD4 T cells after COVID-19. Study findings and constraints: Only post-vaccination samples contained a median approximately 85% of the reactive clones in convalescent patients.

This CDR3 is 16 amino acids long. J gave up 7 bases and V 2 bases, and 8 bases lay outside the gene matches. CDR1 is MNHNS and CDR2 is SASEGT in the germline V gene. Stated treatment: approximately nine-day PBMC culture with coronavirus spike peptide pools or control peptides (ViraFEST assay). With fresh IL-2 medium, half the medium was replaced on days 3 and 7. Sequencing of the DNA from cultured CD4+ T cells was carried out with the Oncomine TCR Beta short-read assay. Researchers extracted genomic DNA from CD4+ T cells that had been cultured. MiXCR, run by TCRdb on the PCR reads, gives a single entry per CDR3 protein. This sample has 9,900 or so distinct CDR3 sequences, with just under 75% found just once.

The TCR comes from a human donor who had recovered from COVID-19. The sample comprised CD4+ T cells from blood, cultured in vitro. The genes are TRBV6-1 and TRBJ2-5; 12 positions agree with TRBD1. DNA for the CDR3: TGTGCCAGCAGTGAAAGGGGGACAGGGGGCTTCGTGACCCAGTACTTC. This translates into CASSERGTGGFVTQYF.